Below, 17 T cell receptor beta chains from the same sample are listed, as sequenced in a study of identical twins. TCRdb recomputed calls from the 5' RACE reads with MiXCR, one row per CDR3 protein. The sample includes 540,000 or so distinct CDR3 sequences, 20% to 25% of them seen just once. The same specimen was also included in a second study, on yellow fever vaccine responses in identical twins.

Sequencing was performed on CD4+ T cells sorted from blood. The source is a young woman in good health.

The chain is built from TRBV5-1 and TRBJ2-5, with TRBD2 matching over 10 bases. The CDR3 is 17 amino acids. Germline V gives CDR1 SGHRS, CDR2 YFSETQ. V lost 4 bases to trimming and J lost 2 bases; unmatched junction nucleotides: 11. The CDR3 DNA reads as TGCGCCAGCAGCGATGATTGGACTAGCGGTATACAAGAGACCCAGTACTTC. Protein: CASSDDWTSGIQETQYF.

This clonotype was detected ten times or more. The rearrangement uses TRBV12-3 or TRBV12-4 and TRBJ2-1, with 8 bases fitting TRBD2. The V segment lost 3 bases and the J segment 5 bases; nucleotides outside the gene matches: 6. The CDR3 loop spans 15 amino acids. CDR3 coding DNA: TGTGCCAGCAGTTTTAGCGGGATTCGGAACAATGAGCAGTTCTTC. This codes for CASSFSGIRNNEQFF.

The rearrangement uses TRBV20-1 and TRBJ1-2; D is perhaps TRBD1 (5 bases). The CDR3 contains 12 residues. Germline CDR1 DFQATT, CDR2 SNEGSKA (reference sequence). Trimming shortened V by 3 bases and J by 3 bases, and 8 bases separated the two germline ends. The CDR3 spells CSASGGDYGYTF. CDR3 in DNA: TGCAGTGCTAGTGGGGGGGACTATGGCTACACCTTC.

V is TRBV7-2 and J is TRBJ1-2, with 7 bases that match TRBD1. V shed 3 bases, J shed 8 bases, and the junction held 6 bases outside the gene matches. Per the germline V gene, CDR1 is SGHTA and CDR2 is FQGNSA. The CDR3 is made up of 13 amino acids. The CDR3: CASSFGGGRGYTF. In DNA form, the CDR3 reads TGTGCCAGCAGCTTCGGAGGGGGCAGAGGCTACACCTTC.

The genes are TRBV21-1 and TRBJ2-1; the DNA was not used to check the table's D call, TRBD2. TRBV21-1 is given as a pseudogene. This CDR3 is built from 16 residues. CDR3 amino acids: CASSPMVAGAYNEQFF. DNA for the CDR3: TGTGCCAGCAGTCCTATGGTAGCGGGAGCGTACAATGAGCAGTTCTTC.

This clonotype was picked up many times. V and J are TRBV12-3 or TRBV12-4 and TRBJ1-2; TRBD1 aligns across 8 bases. The CDR3 length is 14 residues. V was clipped by 5 bases and J by 6 bases; unmatched bases: 8. DNA for the CDR3: TGTGCCAGCAGTCCCGGGACAGGAAATAATGGCTACACCTTC. Its translation: CASSPGTGNNGYTF.

The J gene is TRBJ2-7, the V gene TRBV6-1; 10 bases map to TRBD1. Germline V gives CDR1 MNHNS, CDR2 SASEGT. This CDR3 spans 15 amino acids. The V and J ends lost 4 bases and 3 bases, in that order; junction bases with no gene match: 6. The CDR3 region has the DNA TGTGCCAGCAGTGGAACCGGGACAGGGGTCTACGAGCAGTACTTC. Protein product: CASSGTGTGVYEQYF.

There are a few counts of this clonotype. The chain joins TRBV6-1 to TRBJ2-4; D might be TRBD2 (6 bases). Germline V lookup: CDR1 MNHNS, CDR2 SASEGT. This CDR3 region has 14 residues. V lost 7 bases to trimming and J lost 0 bases, with 10 bases between them. The CDR3 is CASTSGLAKNIQYF. The CDR3 coding sequence is TGTGCCAGCACCTCGGGACTAGCCAAAAACATTCAGTACTTC.

The chain has TRBV28 and TRBJ1-2, with a tentative D call TRBD1 (5 bases). The V end lost 6 bases, the J end lost 0 bases, and 17 bases lay between the germline ends. Per germline, CDR1 MDHEN and CDR2 SYDVKM. The CDR3 is made up of 16 amino acids. The CDR3 loop reads CASRRGRTKSNYGYTF. The CDR3 region has the DNA TGTGCCAGCAGGCGGGGACGGACAAAATCTAACTATGGCTACACCTTC.

The V call is TRBV20-1, the J call TRBJ2-5; 7 bases map to TRBD1. Trimming removed 4 bases from V and 4 bases from J; junction bases left unmatched: 12. This CDR3 spans 15 amino acids. Germline V gene lookup returns CDR1 DFQATT and CDR2 SNEGSKA (reference sequence). CDR3 DNA sequence: TGCAGTGCTATACCCGGGACAGAAATCGGAGAGACCCAGTACTTC. This gives the protein CSAIPGTEIGETQYF.

This clonotype has just one count. The genes are TRBV7-6 and TRBJ1-5; no reliable D call. The CDR3 contains 15 residues. Between the trimmed V and J ends, which lost 1 base and 2 bases, there was a span of 9 bases. CDR1 and CDR2 from the germline V gene are SGHVS and FNYEAQ. CDR3 in amino acids: CASSLDLFGNQPQHF. The CDR3 DNA follows: TGTGCCAGCAGCTTAGATTTATTCGGCAATCAGCCCCAGCATTTT.

A few counts support this clonotype. The V gene is TRBV25-1, the J gene TRBJ2-2; D gene uncertain. The CDR3 is 13 residues long. The V gene lost 4 bases and the J gene lost 5 bases, with 8 bases spanning the gap. Germline V lookup: CDR1 MGHDK, CDR2 SYGVNS. The CDR3 DNA reads TGTGCCAGCAGTGGCATATTGACCGGGGAGCTGTTTTTT. Protein product: CASSGILTGELFF.

This clonotype was found many times. The V gene is TRBV12-3 or TRBV12-4, the J gene TRBJ2-1; 11 bases are a match to TRBD2. Unmatched junction bases numbered 4, after V lost 3 bases and J lost 3 bases. The CDR3 covers 16 residues. The CDR3 sequence is CASSFASGRLYNEQFF. For the CDR3, the DNA is TGTGCCAGCAGTTTTGCTAGCGGGAGGCTCTACAATGAGCAGTTCTTC.

The chain recombines TRBV7-9 with TRBJ2-1; TRBD1 or TRBD2 may be the D gene (5 bases each). Germline values: CDR1 SEHNR, CDR2 FQNEAQ (reference sequence). Trimming left V 0 bases short and J 0 bases short, with 27 bases between. CDR3 length: 22 amino acids. The CDR3 here is CASSLAGRGPVRVPGSYNEQFF. Written as DNA, the CDR3 is TGTGCCAGCAGCTTAGCGGGTCGGGGACCGGTTAGGGTACCCGGCTCCTACAATGAGCAGTTCTTC.

The chain is built from TRBV12-3 or TRBV12-4 and TRBJ2-2; no definite D call. V was clipped by 2 bases and J by 7 bases, with 8 bases between them. The CDR3 covers 13 residues. CDR3 DNA: TGTGCCAGCAGTTTATGGAAAGGCGGGGAGCTGTTTTTT. This encodes CASSLWKGGELFF.

The chain joins TRBV27 to TRBJ2-2; the match to TRBD1 covers 8 bases. This CDR3 comprises 17 residues. CDR1 and CDR2 from the germline V gene are MNHEY and SMNVEV (reference sequence). J lost 2 bases, V lost 4 bases, and 9 bases had no gene match. CDR3 sequence: CASSSGRQGPNTGELFF. DNA for the CDR3: TGTGCCAGCAGTTCGGGCCGACAGGGGCCTAACACCGGGGAGCTGTTTTTT.

The V gene is TRBV6-2 or TRBV6-3, the J gene TRBJ2-1; 9 nucleotides agree with TRBD1. V was clipped by 6 bases and J by 0 bases; unmatched bases: 9. Germline CDR1 is MNHEY and CDR2 is SVGEGT. This CDR3 is 17 amino acids long. CDR3 coding DNA: TGTGCCAGCAGATCGATCCCGGGACAGGGCTCCTACAATGAGCAGTTCTTC. This codes for CASRSIPGQGSYNEQFF.